Below, one T cell receptor (beta chain) is given with its context. As yet, its antigen is unknown. Germline V gene lookup returns CDR1 SGDLS and CDR2 YYNGEE. Trimming removed 4 bases from V and 4 bases from J; junction bases left unmatched: 5. This CDR3 spans 15 amino acids. This entry belongs to a study of Ad26.COV2.S vaccination and SARS-CoV-2 variants. Background on the study: In the study, Ad26.COV2.S was injected intramuscularly once, or twice 56 days apart.

Treatment of the sample: 19 received Ad26.COV2.S at low or high dose, single or two shots; about 5 received placebo; per-sample allocation not given. After the first vaccine or placebo injection, samples were drawn on day 63. Vaccine was an Ad26 vector expressing Wuhan-strain SARS-CoV-2 spike. Libraries were prepared by immunoSEQ multiplex PCR; TCRdb keeps only in-frame clonotypes and omits some of them. Of some 290,000 clones listed, roughly 86% are singletons. Broader study findings: Reported findings describe substantial breadth in spike-specific CD8+ and CD4+ T cell responses following vaccination.

The sequenced sample was peripheral blood, obtained in a trial of Ad26.COV2.S vaccine versus placebo. This chain uses TRBV9 with TRBJ2-3, with 11 bases matching TRBD2. The sequence was obtained from a person aged 18-65 years who received the Ad26.COV2.S COVID-19 vaccine or a placebo. CDR3 residues: CASSLSGGVPDTQYF. The CDR3 region has the DNA TGTGCCAGCAGCCTTAGCGGGGGGGTTCCAGATACGCAGTATTTT.